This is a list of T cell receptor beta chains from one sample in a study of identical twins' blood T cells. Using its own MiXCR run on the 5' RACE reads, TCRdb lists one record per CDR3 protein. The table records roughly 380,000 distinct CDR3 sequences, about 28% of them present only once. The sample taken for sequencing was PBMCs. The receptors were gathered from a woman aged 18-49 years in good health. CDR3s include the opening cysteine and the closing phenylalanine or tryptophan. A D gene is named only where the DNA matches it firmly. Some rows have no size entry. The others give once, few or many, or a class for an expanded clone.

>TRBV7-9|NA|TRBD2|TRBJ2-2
TGTGCCAGCAGCTTAAAGCGGGAGTCTGTCGGGGAGCTGTTTTTT
CASSLKRESVGELFF
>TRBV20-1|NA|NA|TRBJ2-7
TGCAGTGCTAGTTCCACCGCCCAGTTACGCGAGCAGTACTTC
CSASSTAQLREQYF
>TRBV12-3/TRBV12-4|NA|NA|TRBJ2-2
TGTGCCAGGAGTTTGGGCACCGGGGATCTGTTTTTT
CARSLGTGDLFF
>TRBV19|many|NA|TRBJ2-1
TGTGCCAGTAGTACCCTGCGAAGTCTCGGGCAGTTCTTC
CASSTLRSLGQFF
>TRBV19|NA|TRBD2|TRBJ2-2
TGTGCCAGTAGCCTAGCGGTCTCGGCCGGGGAGCTGTTTTTT
CASSLAVSAGELFF
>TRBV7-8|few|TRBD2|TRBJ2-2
TGTGCCAGCAGCACAACCTTTAGCGGGGGGGCCGGCGGGGAGCTGTTTTTT
CASSTTFSGGAGGELFF
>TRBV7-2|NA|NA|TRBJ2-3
TGTGCCAGCAGCTTAGATAGTAAGGTGGATACGCAGTATTTT
CASSLDSKVDTQYF
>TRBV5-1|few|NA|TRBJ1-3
TGCGCCAGCAGCCAGGGAATGAGTGGAAACACCATATATTTT
CASSQGMSGNTIYF
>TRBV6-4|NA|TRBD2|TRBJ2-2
TGTGCCGGCAGCAGACTAGCGGGAGGGTACACCGGGGAGCTGTTTTTT
CAGSRLAGGYTGELFF
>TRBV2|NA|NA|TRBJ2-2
TGTGCCAGCACGACTACACGTACGAACACCGGGGAGCTGTTTTTT
CASTTTRTNTGELFF
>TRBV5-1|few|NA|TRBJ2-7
TGCGCCAGCAGCTTACTCCCGGGGGGACAGATACCCTACGAGCAGTACTTC
CASSLLPGGQIPYEQYF
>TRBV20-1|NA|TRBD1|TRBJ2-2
TGCAGTGCAAGGGACAGGGGGATCACCGGGGAGCTGTTTTTT
CSARDRGITGELFF
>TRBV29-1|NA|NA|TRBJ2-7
TGCAGCGTCTTTTCGGACGCCTACGAGCAGTACTTC
CSVFSDAYEQYF
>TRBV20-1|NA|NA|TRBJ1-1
TGCAGTGCTAGAGATGGTAGGGGCTCCACTGAAGCTTTCTTT
CSARDGRGSTEAFF
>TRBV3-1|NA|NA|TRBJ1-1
TGTGCCAGCAGTCAGTTCCCGGGACCAAACTTCTTT
CASSQFPGPNFF
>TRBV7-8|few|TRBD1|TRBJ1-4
TGTGCCAGCAGCTTATTTGGACAGGCCGAAAAACTGTTTTTT
CASSLFGQAEKLFF
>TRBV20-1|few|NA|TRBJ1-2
TGCAGTGCTAGAGATCCCCTATTCTATGGCTACACCTTC
CSARDPLFYGYTF
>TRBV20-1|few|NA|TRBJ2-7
TGCAGTGCACCTTCGGTTAGGGAGCAGTACTTC
CSAPSVREQYF
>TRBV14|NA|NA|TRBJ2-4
TGTGCCAGCAGCCAATTAAGACCCAACGTAGCCAAAAACATTCAGTACTTC
CASSQLRPNVAKNIQYF
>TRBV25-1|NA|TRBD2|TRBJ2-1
TGTGCCAGCAGTGAATACAACGGGGGGGGATGGGTTGAGCAGTTCTTC
CASSEYNGGGWVEQFF
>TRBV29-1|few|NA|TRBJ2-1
TGCAGCGTTGACGGGAAAAGTGGGAGCAATGAGCAGTTCTTC
CSVDGKSGSNEQFF
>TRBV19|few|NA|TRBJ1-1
TGTGCCAGTAGTAGATGGGCAAACACTGAAGCTTTCTTT
CASSRWANTEAFF
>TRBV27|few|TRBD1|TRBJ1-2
TGTGCCAGCAGGGGATCAGGGGGGCATGGCTACACCTTC
CASRGSGGHGYTF
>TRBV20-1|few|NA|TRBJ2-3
TGCAGTGCTAAAATCTCTTCTACCACAGATACGCAGTATTTT
CSAKISSTTDTQYF
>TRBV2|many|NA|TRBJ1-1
TGTGCCAGCAGATTTGGGACGGATGAAGCTTTCTTT
CASRFGTDEAFF
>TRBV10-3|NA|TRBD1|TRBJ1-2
TGTGCCTCCTTAAAGGACAGGACTAACTATGGCTACATCTTC
CASLKDRTNYGYIF
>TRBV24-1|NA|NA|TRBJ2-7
TGTGTCACCAGTGATCCCCAAAGCAAGTCCTACGAGCAGTACTTC
CVTSDPQSKSYEQYF
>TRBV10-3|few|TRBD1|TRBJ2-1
TGTGCCATCAGGGGACAGGGATCCTACAATGAGCAGTTCTTC
CAIRGQGSYNEQFF
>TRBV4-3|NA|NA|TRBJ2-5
TGCGCCAGCAGCCAAGATAGGACATCAAAGGGAGAGACCCAGTACTTC
CASSQDRTSKGETQYF
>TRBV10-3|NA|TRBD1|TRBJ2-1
TGTGCCATCAGTGCGAGACAGGGGAGGCCGGACAATGAGCAGTTCTTC
CAISARQGRPDNEQFF
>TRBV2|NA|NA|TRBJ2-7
TGTGCCAGCATGGGGGAGGCTTACTACGAGCAGTACTTC
CASMGEAYYEQYF
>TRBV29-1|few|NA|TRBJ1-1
TGCAGCGCATTAGGTAGGGGAATGAACACTGAAGCTTTCTTT
CSALGRGMNTEAFF
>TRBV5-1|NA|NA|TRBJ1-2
TGCGCCAGCAGCTTGGCAGATAACTATGGCTACACCTTC
CASSLADNYGYTF
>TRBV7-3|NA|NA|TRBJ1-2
TGTGCCAGCAGCTTAACCGGCAGAGATGGCTACACCTTC
CASSLTGRDGYTF
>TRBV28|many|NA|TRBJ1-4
TGTGCCAGCAACGTGGGGGGGGCTGAAAAACTGTTTTTT
CASNVGGAEKLFF
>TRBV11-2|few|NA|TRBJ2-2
TGTGCCAGCACCTTCAAGAACACCGGGGAGCTGTTTTTT
CASTFKNTGELFF
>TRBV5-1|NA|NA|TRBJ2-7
TGCGCCAGCAGCTTCGACGGTGGTAACTACGAGCAGTACTTC
CASSFDGGNYEQYF
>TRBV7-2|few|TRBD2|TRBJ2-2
TGTGCCAGCAACCCTAGCGGGTCGAACACCGGGGAGCTGTTTTTT
CASNPSGSNTGELFF
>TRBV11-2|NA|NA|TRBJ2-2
TGTGCCAGCAGCTCGGTCTCAGGTTTCGGGGAGCTGTTTTTT
CASSSVSGFGELFF
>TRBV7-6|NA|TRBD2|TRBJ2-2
TGTGCCAGCAACTTCGCTCCAAGGGTTGTAGCGGGAGTAAACACCGGGGAGCTGTTTTTT
CASNFAPRVVAGVNTGELFF
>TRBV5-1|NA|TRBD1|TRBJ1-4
TGCGCCAGCAGCCCTCAGGGGGCCGGTGAAAAACTGTTTTTT
CASSPQGAGEKLFF
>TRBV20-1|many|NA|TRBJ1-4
TGCAGTGCCAGTGGGCTGGGACAAATGTTTTTT
CSASGLGQMFF
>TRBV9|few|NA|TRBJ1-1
TGTGCCAGCAGCGGAATACAGGGTACGGCTGAAGCTTTCTTT
CASSGIQGTAEAFF
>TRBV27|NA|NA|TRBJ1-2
TGTGCCAGCAGTTCCTTGGGGGACTATGGCTACACCTTC
CASSSLGDYGYTF
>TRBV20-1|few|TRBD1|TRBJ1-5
TGCAATCACGGACAGGGGACGAATCAGCCCCAGCATTTT
CNHGQGTNQPQHF
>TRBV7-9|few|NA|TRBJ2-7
TGTGCCAGCAGCTTAAACAATTACGAGCAGTACTTC
CASSLNNYEQYF
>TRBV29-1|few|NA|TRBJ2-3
TGCAGCGTTGAAGATCGGGGTGGGGGCACAGATACGCAGTATTTT
CSVEDRGGGTDTQYF
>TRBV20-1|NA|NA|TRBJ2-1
TGCAGTGCTAGAGTGGGGGCTAGCTCCTACAATGAGCAGTTCTTC
CSARVGASSYNEQFF